This TCR beta chain was captured by sequencing in a study of HIV-infected patients and healthy controls. The CDR3 totals 12 residues. Per the germline V gene, CDR1 is SGHRS and CDR2 is YFSETQ. Trimming removed 3 bases from V and 4 bases from J, with 7 bases in between. From the 5' RACE reads, TCRdb called clonotypes with MiXCR, one entry per CDR3 protein. The sample lists roughly 68,000 distinct CDR3 sequences, roughly a fifth occurring once. V gene TRBV5-1 combines with J gene TRBJ1-2; D is undetermined. What was sequenced was CD4+ T cells from blood. The sequence derives from a human donor in good health. The CDR3 is CASSSVSYGYTF. The CDR3, as DNA: TGCGCCAGCAGCTCGGTTTCCTATGGCTACACCTTC.